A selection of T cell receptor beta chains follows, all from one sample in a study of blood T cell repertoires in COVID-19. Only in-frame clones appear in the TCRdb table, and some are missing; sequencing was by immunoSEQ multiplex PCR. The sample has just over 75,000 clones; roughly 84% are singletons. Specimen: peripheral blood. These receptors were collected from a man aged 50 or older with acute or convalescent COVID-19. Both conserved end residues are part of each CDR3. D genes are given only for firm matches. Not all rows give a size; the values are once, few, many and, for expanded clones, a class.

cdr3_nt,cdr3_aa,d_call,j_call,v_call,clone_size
TGTGCCAGCGGGAACCGGGACAGGTCCGACCTTGGCGAAAAACTGTTTTTT,CASGNRDRSDLGEKLFF,TRBD1,TRBJ1-4,TRBV27,NA
TGTGCCAGCAGCCTTGGCTTGGCTGAAGCTTTCTTT,CASSLGLAEAFF,NA,TRBJ1-1,TRBV3-1/TRBV3-2,NA
TGTGCCAGCACAGGAACCACAGATACGCAGTATTTT,CASTGTTDTQYF,NA,TRBJ2-3,TRBV6-5,NA
TGTGCCAGCAGCCGAACTACAGGGTCTGGAAGTTACAATGAGCAGTTCTTC,CASSRTTGSGSYNEQFF,NA,TRBJ2-1,TRBV7-9,NA
TGTGCCAGCAGTTTAACTCGTCAGCCCCAGCATTTT,CASSLTRQPQHF,NA,TRBJ1-5,TRBV28,NA
TGTGCCAGCAGCGTATACAGGGGAGACGTAGAGACCCAGTACTTC,CASSVYRGDVETQYF,TRBD1,TRBJ2-5,TRBV9,NA
TGCAGCGTTGCGGGAGGGCCATTAGAGACCCAGTACTTC,CSVAGGPLETQYF,TRBD2,TRBJ2-5,TRBV29-1,NA
TGTGCCAGCAGCATCGGACAGGTTAGCAATCAGCCCCAGCATTTT,CASSIGQVSNQPQHF,TRBD1,TRBJ1-5,TRBV5-8,NA
TGTGCCAGCAGCTTGGTAGGGGCTGGAAACACCATATATTTT,CASSLVGAGNTIYF,NA,TRBJ1-3,TRBV5-6,once
TGTGCCTGGAGTCAGGGGAGCCCTAATCAGCCCCAGCATTTT,CAWSQGSPNQPQHF,NA,TRBJ1-5,TRBV30,NA
TGTGCCAGCAGTTACTCAATAAATCAGGGGTACGAGCAGTACTTC,CASSYSINQGYEQYF,NA,TRBJ2-7,TRBV6-5,once
TGTGCCAGCAGTTACTCGGGGGCGCGGGGGTATGAAAAACTGTTTTTT,CASSYSGARGYEKLFF,NA,TRBJ1-4,TRBV6-5,NA
TGTGCCAGCAACGGGGGAAGCTCCTACGAGCAGTACTTC,CASNGGSSYEQYF,NA,TRBJ2-7,TRBV28,NA
TGTGCCAGCTCACCACCGGGGAACGGGGGGACCTACGAGCAGTACTTC,CASSPPGNGGTYEQYF,TRBD2,TRBJ2-7,TRBV18,NA
TGTGCCAGCAGTTCCACAGGGGTCCCCAATCAGCCCCAGCATTTT,CASSSTGVPNQPQHF,TRBD1,TRBJ1-5,TRBV28,once
TGTGCCAGCAGCCAAGGGAACAGGGACACTGAAGCTTTCTTT,CASSQGNRDTEAFF,NA,TRBJ1-1,TRBV3-1/TRBV3-2,NA
TGTGCCAGCAGTTACTCGATGCCAGGGTCTCAGCCCCAGCATTTT,CASSYSMPGSQPQHF,NA,TRBJ1-5,TRBV6-5,NA
TGTGCCAGCAGTTTATCAGGGGCCGAGCAGTACTTC,CASSLSGAEQYF,NA,TRBJ2-7,TRBV27,NA
TGTGCCAGCAGCTTTCCGCGCGGGGTCGGAGAGACCCAGTACTTC,CASSFPRGVGETQYF,NA,TRBJ2-5,TRBV7-9,NA
TGTGCCAGCAGCTCGCAGGGGGCTCACACTGAAGCTTTCTTT,CASSSQGAHTEAFF,TRBD1,TRBJ1-1,TRBV7-9,NA
TGTGCCATCAGTGATTCGACAGGGTATGGCTACACCTTC,CAISDSTGYGYTF,TRBD1,TRBJ1-2,TRBV10-3,NA
TGTGCCAGTAGCCGAGGGACAGGGACAGATACGCAGTATTTT,CASSRGTGTDTQYF,TRBD1,TRBJ2-3,TRBV19,NA
TGCGCCAGCAGCCACCCTGGGGCAGGTAGCAATCAGCCCCAGCATTTT,CASSHPGAGSNQPQHF,NA,TRBJ1-5,TRBV4-1,NA
TGTGCCAGCAGCCCGAGGGGTTCGGGACTGGGAAATGAGCAGTTCTTC,CASSPRGSGLGNEQFF,NA,TRBJ2-1,TRBV11-3,NA
TGTGACCCGAGGAAGGGGTCTAGCAATCAGCCCCAGCATTTT,CDPRKGSSNQPQHF,NA,TRBJ1-5,TRBV11-2,NA
TGTGCCAGCAGCCAAGCTTCGCCAGGGTTTGATTCACCCCTCCACTTT,CASSQASPGFDSPLHF,NA,TRBJ1-6,TRBV4-2,NA
TGTGCCAGCAGAGAGGGACTAGCGGGATCTGAGCAGTTCTTC,CASREGLAGSEQFF,TRBD2,TRBJ2-1,TRBV2,NA
TGTGCCAGCAGCCTCAGGGGGCGCCTAGCTTTCTTT,CASSLRGRLAFF,TRBD1,TRBJ1-1,TRBV7-2,NA
TGTGCCAGCAGTTACCGGAGCATGAACACTGAAGCTTTCTTT,CASSYRSMNTEAFF,NA,TRBJ1-1,TRBV6-5,NA
TGTGCCAGCAAGCCGGGACAGGGGTCAGGGGATACGCAGTATTTT,CASKPGQGSGDTQYF,TRBD1,TRBJ2-3,TRBV6-5,once
TGTGCCAGCATGAACTCTGGCGGGAGCACAGATACGCAGTATTTT,CASMNSGGSTDTQYF,NA,TRBJ2-3,TRBV6-6,NA
TGTGCCAGCAGCTTAGCGCGTACTAGCGGATACAATGAGCAGTTCTTC,CASSLARTSGYNEQFF,TRBD2,TRBJ2-1,TRBV7-2,NA
TGTGCCAGTAGTACCAGGACAGGCAGCTACACCTTC,CASSTRTGSYTF,TRBD1,TRBJ1-2,TRBV19,NA
TGTGCCAGCAGAGCGGACAGGGCTCGAGAGCAGTACTTC,CASRADRAREQYF,TRBD1,TRBJ2-7,TRBV27,NA
TGCGCCAGCAGCTTGGGAGGATTCTACAATGAGCAGTTCTTC,CASSLGGFYNEQFF,NA,TRBJ2-1,TRBV5-1,NA
TGTGCCAGCAGTGAACTCCTAGCGGGATCATGGGATACGCAGTATTTT,CASSELLAGSWDTQYF,TRBD2,TRBJ2-3,TRBV6-1,few
TGTGCCAGTAGTCTGCACTGGGGTAGCGGGAGCGCGCAGTTCTTC,CASSLHWGSGSAQFF,TRBD2,TRBJ2-1,TRBV19,NA
TGCGCCAGCAGCCAATATGAGCTTGGGGGGAAATATCAGCCCCAGCATTTT,CASSQYELGGKYQPQHF,NA,TRBJ1-5,TRBV4-1,few
TGTGCCAGCAGCTTAGAGCGGGAGCAGGTGACCCAGTACTTC,CASSLEREQVTQYF,TRBD2,TRBJ2-5,TRBV7-9,NA
TGTGCCAGCACCTTAACGGGGGGGAACTACGAGCAGTACTTC,CASTLTGGNYEQYF,TRBD2,TRBJ2-7,TRBV28,once
TGTGCCAGTAGGCTTAGCGGCCCATCCTACAATGAGCAGTTCTTC,CASRLSGPSYNEQFF,NA,TRBJ2-1,TRBV19,once